This is a list of T cell receptor beta chains from one sample in a study of naive and memory T cell subsets. TCRdb independently ran MiXCR on the UMI-ligation and nested PCR reads; one entry per CDR3 protein. This sample has more than 100,000 distinct CDR3 sequences, with roughly 32% found just once. Sequencing was done on a sample of central memory CD4+ T cells from blood. Source of these receptors: a human donor in good health. Both conserved end residues are part of each CDR3. A D gene is named only where the DNA matches it firmly. Expanded clones get a size class; other rows say once, few or many, or leave the size out.

CDR3,DNA,size,V,J,D
CSASTLGRTDQPQHF,TGCAGTGCTAGTACGTTGGGTCGGACTGATCAGCCCCAGCATTTT,-,TRBV20-1,TRBJ1-5,-
CASSLGVRGSDYGYTF,TGTGCCAGCAGCCTAGGCGTCAGGGGATCGGACTATGGCTACACCTTC,few,TRBV7-2,TRBJ1-2,-
CSARDPGKPYEQYF,TGCAGTGCTAGAGACCCGGGAAAGCCCTACGAGCAGTACTTC,-,TRBV20-1,TRBJ2-7,-
CASSTRGQGGNTIYF,TGTGCCAGCAGCACCCGCGGACAGGGGGGAAACACCATATATTTT,-,TRBV5-5,TRBJ1-3,TRBD1
CASSLDSAWGPGPNNEQFF,TGTGCCAGCAGCTTAGATTCTGCGTGGGGGCCAGGGCCGAACAATGAGCAGTTCTTC,-,TRBV11-2,TRBJ2-1,-
CASSAGTGGLNTQYF,TGTGCCAGCAGTGCCGGGACAGGGGGCTTAAATACGCAGTATTTT,-,TRBV25-1,TRBJ2-3,TRBD1
CASSFWGAGGPPTGELFF,TGTGCCAGCAGTTTTTGGGGAGCGGGAGGGCCCCCCACCGGGGAGCTGTTTTTT,-,TRBV28,TRBJ2-2,TRBD2
CASSSDRGETQYF,TGTGCCAGTAGTTCGGACAGGGGCGAGACCCAGTACTTC,-,TRBV19,TRBJ2-5,TRBD1
CASSVLTGGETQYF,TGTGCCAGCAGCGTCTTGACAGGGGGAGAGACCCAGTACTTC,-,TRBV9,TRBJ2-5,TRBD1
CSASNKGGSYEQYF,TGCAGTGCTAGTAATAAGGGGGGTTCCTACGAGCAGTACTTC,few,TRBV20-1,TRBJ2-7,-
CASSQGGFYNEQFF,TGTGCCAGCAGCCAAGGAGGGTTTTACAATGAGCAGTTCTTC,-,TRBV28,TRBJ2-1,-
CSALAPGSSNQPQHF,TGCAGTGCCCTCGCCCCAGGGAGTAGCAATCAGCCCCAGCATTTT,-,TRBV20-1,TRBJ1-5,-
CAISEGPTSRGAQYF,TGTGCCATCAGTGAGGGGCCGACGAGCAGGGGAGCCCAGTACTTC,-,TRBV10-3,TRBJ2-5,-
CSARGGHNEQFF,TGCAGTGCTAGAGGGGGCCACAATGAGCAGTTCTTC,few,TRBV20-1,TRBJ2-1,-
CSARGGGGPQHF,TGCAGTGCTAGAGGAGGAGGTGGGCCCCAGCATTTT,many,TRBV20-1,TRBJ1-5,-
CASSLAGTGVINEQFF,TGCGCCAGCAGCTTGGCCGGAACAGGGGTTATCAATGAGCAGTTCTTC,-,TRBV5-1,TRBJ2-1,TRBD1
CASSPTITGGYTF,TGTGCCAGCAGTCCAACGATTACGGGGGGCTACACCTTC,-,TRBV27,TRBJ1-2,-
CASSLQTSDYHEQFF,TGTGCCAGCAGCCTCCAGACTAGCGATTATCATGAGCAGTTCTTC,-,TRBV7-6,TRBJ2-1,TRBD2
CASSPSQSAPLHF,TGTGCCAGCAGCCCCTCTCAGTCGGCACCCCTCCACTTT,-,TRBV14,TRBJ1-6,-
CASSSQGNTIYF,TGCGCCAGCAGCTCGCAGGGGAACACCATATATTTT,-,TRBV5-1,TRBJ1-3,-
CASSQPGGTGGEDYGYTF,TGTGCCAGCAGCCAGCCCGGCGGGACAGGGGGAGAGGACTATGGCTACACCTTC,once,TRBV12-3/TRBV12-4,TRBJ1-2,TRBD1
CASSPGPRAQHF,TGTGCCAGCAGTCCAGGCCCCCGGGCCCAGCATTTT,-,TRBV28,TRBJ1-5,-
CASSLAGDVYEQYF,TGTGCCAGCAGCTTAGCGGGGGATGTCTACGAGCAGTACTTC,-,TRBV7-2,TRBJ2-7,-
CASSLGRGNNEQFF,TGTGCCAGCAGCTTAGGCCGGGGAAACAATGAGCAGTTCTTC,-,TRBV11-3,TRBJ2-1,-
CASGLGGGAGNTIYF,TGTGCTAGTGGTTTAGGAGGAGGAGCTGGAAACACCATATATTTT,-,TRBV12-5,TRBJ1-3,-
CSAKEYSNEKLFF,TGCAGTGCTAAAGAATACTCCAATGAAAAACTGTTTTTT,-,TRBV20-1,TRBJ1-4,-
CASTATSGRHTQYF,TGTGCCAGCACCGCGACTAGCGGGAGGCATACGCAGTATTTT,-,TRBV7-9,TRBJ2-3,TRBD2
CASSRQGAAKNIQYF,TGTGCCAGCAGCCGACAGGGGGCGGCCAAAAACATTCAGTACTTC,few,TRBV11-2,TRBJ2-4,TRBD1
CASSTLNTEAFF,TGTGCCAGCAGCACACTGAACACTGAAGCTTTCTTT,-,TRBV7-2,TRBJ1-1,-
CSVRTGNEQFF,TGCAGCGTTCGTACAGGTAATGAGCAGTTCTTC,few,TRBV29-1,TRBJ2-1,-
CASSLVGETQYF,TGCGCCAGCAGCTTGGTCGGGGAGACGCAGTATTTT,many,TRBV5-1,TRBJ2-3,-
CSARGGPRTGELFF,TGCAGTGCTAGAGGCGGCCCTCGAACCGGGGAGCTGTTTTTT,-,TRBV20-1,TRBJ2-2,-
CASRLDRAHEQYF,TGTGCCAGCAGGTTGGACAGGGCGCACGAGCAGTACTTC,-,TRBV28,TRBJ2-7,TRBD1
CASKVGHSSSYEQYF,TGTGCCAGTAAGGTTGGACATTCGAGCTCCTACGAGCAGTACTTC,few,TRBV19,TRBJ2-7,-
CASSLDQINEQFF,TGTGCCAGCAGCTTGGACCAGATCAATGAGCAGTTCTTC,-,TRBV2,TRBJ2-1,-
CASSLDPVEGTQYF,TGCGCCAGCAGCTTGGATCCAGTTGAGGGTACGCAGTATTTT,-,TRBV5-1,TRBJ2-3,-
CASVLRQGYNSPLHF,TGTGCCAGCGTCCTAAGACAGGGCTATAATTCACCCCTCCACTTT,-,TRBV6-5,TRBJ1-6,TRBD1
CASSVSDRGLSGNTIYF,TGTGCCAGCAGCGTCTCGGACAGGGGACTCTCTGGAAACACCATATATTTT,-,TRBV7-8,TRBJ1-3,TRBD1
CASSLFRGDTEAFF,TGTGCCAGCAGCCTGTTCAGGGGAGACACTGAAGCTTTCTTT,-,TRBV14,TRBJ1-1,-
CASSLLTNSNEQFF,TGTGCCAGCAGTTTACTAACAAACAGCAATGAGCAGTTCTTC,many,TRBV28,TRBJ2-1,-